The T cell receptor (beta chain) under discussion was sequenced for a study of blood T cell repertoires in COVID-19. In the original analysis: Nucleated cell counts were estimated from reference gene primer amplification. Assay: immunoSEQ multiplex PCR; the TCRdb copy retains only in-frame clones and omits some. Clone size and the V and J calls come from that table; the DNA yielded D and trimming. The sample has around 320,000 clones; under 90% are singletons. Trimming left V 4 bases short and J 0 bases short, with 12 bases between. CDR3 length: 15 amino acids. Germline V gene data show CDR1 as LNHDA and CDR2 as SQIVND (reference sequence).

The receptor comes from a woman aged 30 to 39 with COVID-19, enrolled during active disease. Sequencing used peripheral blood. The rearrangement links TRBV19 to TRBJ1-2; a possible D gene is TRBD1 (6 bases). CDR3 loop: CASSKPGASNYGYTF. The CDR3 DNA follows: TGTGCCAGTAGTAAACCAGGGGCGTCTAACTATGGCTACACCTTC.